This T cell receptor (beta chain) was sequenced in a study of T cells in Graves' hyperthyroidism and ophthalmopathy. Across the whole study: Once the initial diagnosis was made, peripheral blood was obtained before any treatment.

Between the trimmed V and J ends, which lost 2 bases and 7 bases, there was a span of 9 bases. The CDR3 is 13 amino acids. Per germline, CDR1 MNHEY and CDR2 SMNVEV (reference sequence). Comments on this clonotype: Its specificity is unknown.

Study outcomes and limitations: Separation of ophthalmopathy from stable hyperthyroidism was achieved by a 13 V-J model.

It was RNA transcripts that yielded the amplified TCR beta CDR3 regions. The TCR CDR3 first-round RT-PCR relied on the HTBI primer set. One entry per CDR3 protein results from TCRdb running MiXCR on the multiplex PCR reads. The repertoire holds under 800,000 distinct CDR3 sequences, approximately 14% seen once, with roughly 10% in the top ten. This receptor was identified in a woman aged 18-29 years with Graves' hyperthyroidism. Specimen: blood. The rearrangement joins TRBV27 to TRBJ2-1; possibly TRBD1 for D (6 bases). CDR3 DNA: TGTGCCAGCAGTTTAACAGGGTGGAATGAGCAGTTCTTC. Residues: CASSLTGWNEQFF.